This T cell receptor beta chain was profiled in a study of shared clonotypes between healthy human individuals. On the study more broadly: Aged between 18 and 49, the donors were a couple of women and a few men.

The CDR3 has 14 residues. V lost 1 base to trimming and J lost 0 bases, with 8 bases between them. From germline, CDR1 is SGHNT and CDR2 YYREEE (reference sequence). In the original processing: Because ImmunoSEQ provided only junction sequences with no quality scores, the filtering differed. Sequencing was performed with immunoSEQ multiplex PCR; in TCRdb, only in-frame clones are kept and a portion is missing. V, J and clone size are taken as reported in that table, and D and trimming were inferred from the DNA itself. This table has about 1,800,000 clones, about 95% appearing once. Naivety among CD8 cells was defined by CD45RO negativity and positive CCR7 selection, thereby excluding terminally differentiated effector memory CD45RA+ cells.

What was sequenced was naive CD8+ T cells sorted from blood. The chain employs TRBV5-4 and TRBJ2-7; weak D call: TRBD1 (6 bases). This receptor was obtained from a man aged 18 to 29 in good health. Here the CDR3 reads CASSLQGPSYEQYF. In nucleotides, the CDR3 is TGTGCCAGCAGCTTGCAGGGGCCCTCCTACGAGCAGTACTTC.